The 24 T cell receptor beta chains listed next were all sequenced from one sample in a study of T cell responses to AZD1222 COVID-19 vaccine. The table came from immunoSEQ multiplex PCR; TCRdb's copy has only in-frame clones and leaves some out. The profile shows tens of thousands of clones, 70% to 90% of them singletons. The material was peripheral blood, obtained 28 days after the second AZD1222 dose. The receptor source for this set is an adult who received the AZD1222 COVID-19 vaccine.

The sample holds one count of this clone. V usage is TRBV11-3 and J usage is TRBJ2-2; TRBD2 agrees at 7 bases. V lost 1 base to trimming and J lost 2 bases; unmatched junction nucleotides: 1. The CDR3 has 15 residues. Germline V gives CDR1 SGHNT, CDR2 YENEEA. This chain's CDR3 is CASSLAGGNTGELFF. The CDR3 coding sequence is TGTGCCAGCAGCTTAGCGGGAGGAAACACCGGGGAGCTGTTTTTT.

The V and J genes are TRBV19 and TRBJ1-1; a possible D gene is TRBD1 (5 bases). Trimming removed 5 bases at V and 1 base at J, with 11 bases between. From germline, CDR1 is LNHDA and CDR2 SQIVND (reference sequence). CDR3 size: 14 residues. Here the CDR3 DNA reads TGTGCCAGTAGTCTCGGGGGAGGGAACACTGAAGCTTTCTTT. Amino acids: CASSLGGGNTEAFF. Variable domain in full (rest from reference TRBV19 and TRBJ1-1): DGGITQSPKYLFRKEGQNVTLSCEQNLNHDAMYWYRQDPGQGLRLIYYSQIVNDFQKGDIAEGYSVSREKKESFPLTVTSAQKNPTAFYLCASSLGGGNTEAFFGQGTRLTVV.

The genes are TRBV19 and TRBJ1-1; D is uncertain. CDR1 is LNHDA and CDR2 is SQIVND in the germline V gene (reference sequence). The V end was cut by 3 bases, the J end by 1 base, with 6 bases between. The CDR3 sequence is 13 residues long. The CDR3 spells CASSITRNTEAFF. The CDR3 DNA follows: TGTGCCAGTAGTATCACACGGAACACTGAAGCTTTCTTT.

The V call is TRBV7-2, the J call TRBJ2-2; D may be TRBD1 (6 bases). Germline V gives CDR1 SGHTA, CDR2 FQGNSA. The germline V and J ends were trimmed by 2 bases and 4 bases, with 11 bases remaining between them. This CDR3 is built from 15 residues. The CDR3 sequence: CASSLQGILTGELFF. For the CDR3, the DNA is TGTGCCAGCAGCTTACAGGGGATTCTCACCGGGGAGCTGTTTTTT.

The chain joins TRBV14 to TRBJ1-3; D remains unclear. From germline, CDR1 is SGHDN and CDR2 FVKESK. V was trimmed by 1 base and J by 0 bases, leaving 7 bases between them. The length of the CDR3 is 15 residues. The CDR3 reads CASSQVRRSGNTIYF. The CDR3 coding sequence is TGTGCCAGCAGCCAAGTTCGGCGCTCTGGAAACACCATATATTTT. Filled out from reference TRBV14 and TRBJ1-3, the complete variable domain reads EAGVTQFPSHSVIEKGQTVTLRCDPISGHDNLYWYRRVMGKEIKFLLHFVKESKQDESGMPNNRFLAERTGGTYSTLKVQPAELEDSGVYFCASSQVRRSGNTIYFGEGSWLTVV.

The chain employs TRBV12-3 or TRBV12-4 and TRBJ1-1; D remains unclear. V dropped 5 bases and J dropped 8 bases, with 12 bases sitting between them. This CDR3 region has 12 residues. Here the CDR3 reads CASSTARVEAFF. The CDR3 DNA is TGTGCCAGCAGTACCGCACGTGTGGAAGCTTTCTTT.

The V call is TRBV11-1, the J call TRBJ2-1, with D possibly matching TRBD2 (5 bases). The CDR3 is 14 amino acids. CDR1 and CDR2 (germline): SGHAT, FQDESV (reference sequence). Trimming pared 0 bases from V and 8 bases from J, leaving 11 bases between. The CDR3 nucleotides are TGTGCCAGCAGCTTAGCACCTAGCCGCGATGAGCAGTTCTTC. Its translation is CASSLAPSRDEQFF. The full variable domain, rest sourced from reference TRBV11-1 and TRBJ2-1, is EAEVAQSPRYKITEKSQAVAFWCDPISGHATLYWYRQILGQGPELLVQFQDESVVDDSQLPKDRFSAERLKGVDSTLKIQPAELGDSAMYLCASSLAPSRDEQFFGPGTRLTVL.

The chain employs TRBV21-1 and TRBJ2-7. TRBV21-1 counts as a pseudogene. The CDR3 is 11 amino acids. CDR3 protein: CASSMDYEQYF. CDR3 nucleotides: TGTGCCAGCAGCATGGACTACGAGCAGTACTTC.

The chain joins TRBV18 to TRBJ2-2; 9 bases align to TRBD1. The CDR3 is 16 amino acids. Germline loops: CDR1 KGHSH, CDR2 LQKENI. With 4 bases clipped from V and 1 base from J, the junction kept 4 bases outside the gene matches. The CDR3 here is CASSRQGDQNTGELFF. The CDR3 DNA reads TGTGCCAGCTCACGACAGGGGGACCAGAACACCGGGGAGCTGTTTTTT. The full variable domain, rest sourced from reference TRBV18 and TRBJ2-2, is NAGVMQNPRHLVRRRGQEARLRCSPMKGHSHVYWYRQLPEEGLKFMVYLQKENIIDESGMPKERFSAEFPKEGPSILRIQQVVRGDSAAYFCASSRQGDQNTGELFFGEGSRLTVL.

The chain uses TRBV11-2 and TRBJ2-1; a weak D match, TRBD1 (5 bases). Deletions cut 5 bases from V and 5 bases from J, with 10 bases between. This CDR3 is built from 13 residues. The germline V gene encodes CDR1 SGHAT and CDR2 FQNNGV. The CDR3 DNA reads TGTGCCAGCAGCCTCAGGGTAGACAATGAGCAGTTCTTC. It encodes CASSLRVDNEQFF.

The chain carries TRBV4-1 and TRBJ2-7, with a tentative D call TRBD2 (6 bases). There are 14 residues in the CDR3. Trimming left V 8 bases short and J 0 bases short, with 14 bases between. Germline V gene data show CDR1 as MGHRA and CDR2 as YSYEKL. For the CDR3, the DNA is TGCGCCAGCGCACTGGGGGGTATCTCCTACGAGCAGTACTTC. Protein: CASALGGISYEQYF.

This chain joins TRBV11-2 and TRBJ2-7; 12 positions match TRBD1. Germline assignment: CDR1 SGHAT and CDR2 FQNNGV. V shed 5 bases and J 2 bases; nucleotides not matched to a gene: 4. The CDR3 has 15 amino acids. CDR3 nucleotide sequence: TGTGCCAGCAGCCCGGGGGACAGGGGGCCCTACGAGCAGTACTTC. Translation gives CASSPGDRGPYEQYF.

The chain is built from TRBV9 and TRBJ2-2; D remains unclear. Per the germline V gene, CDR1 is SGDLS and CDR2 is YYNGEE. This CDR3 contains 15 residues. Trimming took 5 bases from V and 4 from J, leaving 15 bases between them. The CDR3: CASSPTHQSTGELFF. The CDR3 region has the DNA TGTGCCAGCAGTCCCACACACCAGAGCACCGGGGAGCTGTTTTTT.

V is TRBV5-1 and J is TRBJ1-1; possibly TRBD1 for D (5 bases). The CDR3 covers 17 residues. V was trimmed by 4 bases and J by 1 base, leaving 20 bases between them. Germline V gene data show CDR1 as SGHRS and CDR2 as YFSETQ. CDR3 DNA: TGCGCCAGCAGCCTGGCCGTAGGGGCTGGGGCGAACACTGAAGCTTTCTTT. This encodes CASSLAVGAGANTEAFF.

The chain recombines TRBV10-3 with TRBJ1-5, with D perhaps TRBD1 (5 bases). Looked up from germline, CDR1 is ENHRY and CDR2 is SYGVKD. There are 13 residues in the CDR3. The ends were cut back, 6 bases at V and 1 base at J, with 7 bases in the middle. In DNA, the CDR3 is TGTGCCATCAGACGGGACAGCAATCAGCCCCAGCATTTT. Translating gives CAIRRDSNQPQHF.

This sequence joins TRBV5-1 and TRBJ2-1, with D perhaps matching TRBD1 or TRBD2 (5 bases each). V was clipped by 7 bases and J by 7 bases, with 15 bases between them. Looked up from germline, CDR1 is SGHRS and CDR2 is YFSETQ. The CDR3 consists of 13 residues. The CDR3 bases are TGCGCCAGCTCCTCCGGGGCGGGTAATGAGCAGTTCTTC. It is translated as CASSSGAGNEQFF.

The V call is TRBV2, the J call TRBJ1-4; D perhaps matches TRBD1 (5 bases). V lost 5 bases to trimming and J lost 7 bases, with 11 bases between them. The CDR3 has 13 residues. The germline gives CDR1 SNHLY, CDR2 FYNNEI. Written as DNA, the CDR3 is TGTGCCAGCAGTATGGGGGTTGGTGAAAAACTGTTTTTT. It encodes CASSMGVGEKLFF.

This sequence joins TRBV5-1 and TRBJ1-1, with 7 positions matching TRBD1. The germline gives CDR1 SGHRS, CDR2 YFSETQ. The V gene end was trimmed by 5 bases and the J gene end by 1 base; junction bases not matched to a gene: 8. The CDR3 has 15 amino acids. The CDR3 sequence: CASSRTTGQNTEAFF. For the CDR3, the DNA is TGCGCCAGCAGTCGGACGACAGGGCAGAACACTGAAGCTTTCTTT.

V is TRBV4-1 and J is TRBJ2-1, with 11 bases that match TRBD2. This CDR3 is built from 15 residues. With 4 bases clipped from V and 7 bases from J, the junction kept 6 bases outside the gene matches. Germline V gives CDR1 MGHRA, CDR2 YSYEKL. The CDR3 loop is CASSPTSGRRNEQFF. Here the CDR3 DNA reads TGCGCCAGCAGCCCCACTAGCGGGAGAAGAAATGAGCAGTTCTTC.

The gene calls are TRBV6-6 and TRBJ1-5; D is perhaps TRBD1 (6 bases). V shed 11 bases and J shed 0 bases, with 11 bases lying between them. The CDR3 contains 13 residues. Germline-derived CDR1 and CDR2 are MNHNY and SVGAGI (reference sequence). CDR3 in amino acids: CAARGYSNQPQHF. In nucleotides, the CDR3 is TGTGCCGCGAGGGGGTATAGCAATCAGCCCCAGCATTTT.

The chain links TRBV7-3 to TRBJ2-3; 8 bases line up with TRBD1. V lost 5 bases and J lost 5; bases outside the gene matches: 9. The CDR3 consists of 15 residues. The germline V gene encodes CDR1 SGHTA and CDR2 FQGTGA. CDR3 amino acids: CASSRQTGAGDTQYF. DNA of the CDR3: TGTGCCAGCAGCCGACAGACAGGGGCGGGAGATACGCAGTATTTT. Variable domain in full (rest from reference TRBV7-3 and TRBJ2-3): GAGVSQTPSNKVTEKGKYVELRCDPISGHTALYWYRQSLGQGPEFLIYFQGTGAADDSGLPNDRFFAVRPEGSVSTLKIQRTERGDSAVYLCASSRQTGAGDTQYFGPGTRLTVL.

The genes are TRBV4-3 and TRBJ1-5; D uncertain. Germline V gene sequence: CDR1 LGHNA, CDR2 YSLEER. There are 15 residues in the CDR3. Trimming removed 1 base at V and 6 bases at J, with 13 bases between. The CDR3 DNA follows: TGCGCCAGCAGCCAAGGGGTACAGCGCGGTCAGCCCCAGCATTTT. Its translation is CASSQGVQRGQPQHF.

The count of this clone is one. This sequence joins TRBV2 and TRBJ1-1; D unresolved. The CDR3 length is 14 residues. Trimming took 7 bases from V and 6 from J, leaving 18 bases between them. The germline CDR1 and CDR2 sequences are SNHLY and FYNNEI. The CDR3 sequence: CASTPGESHPEAFF. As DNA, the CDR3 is TGTGCCAGCACCCCGGGCGAGTCGCATCCTGAAGCTTTCTTT.

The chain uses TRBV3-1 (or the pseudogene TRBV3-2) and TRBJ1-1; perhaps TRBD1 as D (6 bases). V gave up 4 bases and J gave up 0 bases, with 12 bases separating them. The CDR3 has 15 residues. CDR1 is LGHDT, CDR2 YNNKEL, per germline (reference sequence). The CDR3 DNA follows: TGTGCCAGCAGCCCCTGGGACACAATGAACACTGAAGCTTTCTTT. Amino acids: CASSPWDTMNTEAFF.